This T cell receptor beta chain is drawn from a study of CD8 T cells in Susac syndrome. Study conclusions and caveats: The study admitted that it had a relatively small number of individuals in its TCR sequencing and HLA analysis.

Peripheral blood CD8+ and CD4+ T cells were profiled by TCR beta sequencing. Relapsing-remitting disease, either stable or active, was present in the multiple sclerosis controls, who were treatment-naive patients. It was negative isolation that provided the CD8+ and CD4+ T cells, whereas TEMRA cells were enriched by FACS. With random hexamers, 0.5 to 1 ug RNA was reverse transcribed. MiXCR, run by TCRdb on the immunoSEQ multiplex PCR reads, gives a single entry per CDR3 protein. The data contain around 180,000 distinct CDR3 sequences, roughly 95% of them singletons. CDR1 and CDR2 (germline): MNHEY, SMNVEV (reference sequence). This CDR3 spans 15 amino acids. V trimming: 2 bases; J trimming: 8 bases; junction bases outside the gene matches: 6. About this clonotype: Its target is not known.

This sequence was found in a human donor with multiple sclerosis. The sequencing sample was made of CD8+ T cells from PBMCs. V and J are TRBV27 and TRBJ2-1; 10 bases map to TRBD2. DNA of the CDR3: TGTGCCAGCAGTTTAAGCGGGAGGGGGTCTTATGAGCAGTTCTTC. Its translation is CASSLSGRGSYEQFF.